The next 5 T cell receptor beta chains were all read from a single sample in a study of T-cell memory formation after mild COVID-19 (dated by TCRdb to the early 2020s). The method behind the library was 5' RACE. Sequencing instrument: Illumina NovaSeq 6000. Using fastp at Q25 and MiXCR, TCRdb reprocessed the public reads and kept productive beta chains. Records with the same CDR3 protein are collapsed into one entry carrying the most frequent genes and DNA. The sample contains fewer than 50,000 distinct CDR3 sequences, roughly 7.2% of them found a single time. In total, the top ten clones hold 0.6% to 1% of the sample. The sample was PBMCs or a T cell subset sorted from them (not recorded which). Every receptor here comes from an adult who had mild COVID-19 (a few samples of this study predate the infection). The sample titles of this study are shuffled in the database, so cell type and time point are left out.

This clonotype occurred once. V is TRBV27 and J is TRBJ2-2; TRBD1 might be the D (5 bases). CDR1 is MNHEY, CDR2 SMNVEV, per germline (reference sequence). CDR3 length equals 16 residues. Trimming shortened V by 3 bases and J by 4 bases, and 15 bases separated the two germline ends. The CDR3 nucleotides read TGTGCCAGCAGTTTCGTAGGGGTATATCGCACCGGGGAGCTGTTTTTT. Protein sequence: CASSFVGVYRTGELFF.

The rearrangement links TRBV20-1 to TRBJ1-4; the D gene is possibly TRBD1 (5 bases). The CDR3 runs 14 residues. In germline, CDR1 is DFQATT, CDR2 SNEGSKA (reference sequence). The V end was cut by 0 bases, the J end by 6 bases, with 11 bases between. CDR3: CSARDGGGHEKLFF. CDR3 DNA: TGCAGTGCTAGAGACGGGGGAGGACATGAAAAACTGTTTTTT.

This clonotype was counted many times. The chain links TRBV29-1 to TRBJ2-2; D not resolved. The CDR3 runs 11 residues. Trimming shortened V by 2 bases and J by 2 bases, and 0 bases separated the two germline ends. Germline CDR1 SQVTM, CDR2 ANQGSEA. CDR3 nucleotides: TGCAGCGTTGAAAACACCGGGGAGCTGTTTTTT. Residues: CSVENTGELFF.

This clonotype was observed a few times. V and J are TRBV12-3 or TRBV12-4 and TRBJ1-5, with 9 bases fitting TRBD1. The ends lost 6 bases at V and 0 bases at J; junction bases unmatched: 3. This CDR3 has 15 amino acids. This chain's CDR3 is CASSGQGISNQPQHF. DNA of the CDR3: TGTGCCAGCAGCGGACAGGGGATTAGCAATCAGCCCCAGCATTTT.

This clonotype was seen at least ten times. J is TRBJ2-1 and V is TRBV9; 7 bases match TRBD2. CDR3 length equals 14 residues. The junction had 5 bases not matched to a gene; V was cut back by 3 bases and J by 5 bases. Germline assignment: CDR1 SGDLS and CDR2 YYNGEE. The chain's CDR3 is CASSGGTTHNEQFF. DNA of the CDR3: TGTGCCAGCAGCGGGGGGACTACCCACAATGAGCAGTTCTTC.